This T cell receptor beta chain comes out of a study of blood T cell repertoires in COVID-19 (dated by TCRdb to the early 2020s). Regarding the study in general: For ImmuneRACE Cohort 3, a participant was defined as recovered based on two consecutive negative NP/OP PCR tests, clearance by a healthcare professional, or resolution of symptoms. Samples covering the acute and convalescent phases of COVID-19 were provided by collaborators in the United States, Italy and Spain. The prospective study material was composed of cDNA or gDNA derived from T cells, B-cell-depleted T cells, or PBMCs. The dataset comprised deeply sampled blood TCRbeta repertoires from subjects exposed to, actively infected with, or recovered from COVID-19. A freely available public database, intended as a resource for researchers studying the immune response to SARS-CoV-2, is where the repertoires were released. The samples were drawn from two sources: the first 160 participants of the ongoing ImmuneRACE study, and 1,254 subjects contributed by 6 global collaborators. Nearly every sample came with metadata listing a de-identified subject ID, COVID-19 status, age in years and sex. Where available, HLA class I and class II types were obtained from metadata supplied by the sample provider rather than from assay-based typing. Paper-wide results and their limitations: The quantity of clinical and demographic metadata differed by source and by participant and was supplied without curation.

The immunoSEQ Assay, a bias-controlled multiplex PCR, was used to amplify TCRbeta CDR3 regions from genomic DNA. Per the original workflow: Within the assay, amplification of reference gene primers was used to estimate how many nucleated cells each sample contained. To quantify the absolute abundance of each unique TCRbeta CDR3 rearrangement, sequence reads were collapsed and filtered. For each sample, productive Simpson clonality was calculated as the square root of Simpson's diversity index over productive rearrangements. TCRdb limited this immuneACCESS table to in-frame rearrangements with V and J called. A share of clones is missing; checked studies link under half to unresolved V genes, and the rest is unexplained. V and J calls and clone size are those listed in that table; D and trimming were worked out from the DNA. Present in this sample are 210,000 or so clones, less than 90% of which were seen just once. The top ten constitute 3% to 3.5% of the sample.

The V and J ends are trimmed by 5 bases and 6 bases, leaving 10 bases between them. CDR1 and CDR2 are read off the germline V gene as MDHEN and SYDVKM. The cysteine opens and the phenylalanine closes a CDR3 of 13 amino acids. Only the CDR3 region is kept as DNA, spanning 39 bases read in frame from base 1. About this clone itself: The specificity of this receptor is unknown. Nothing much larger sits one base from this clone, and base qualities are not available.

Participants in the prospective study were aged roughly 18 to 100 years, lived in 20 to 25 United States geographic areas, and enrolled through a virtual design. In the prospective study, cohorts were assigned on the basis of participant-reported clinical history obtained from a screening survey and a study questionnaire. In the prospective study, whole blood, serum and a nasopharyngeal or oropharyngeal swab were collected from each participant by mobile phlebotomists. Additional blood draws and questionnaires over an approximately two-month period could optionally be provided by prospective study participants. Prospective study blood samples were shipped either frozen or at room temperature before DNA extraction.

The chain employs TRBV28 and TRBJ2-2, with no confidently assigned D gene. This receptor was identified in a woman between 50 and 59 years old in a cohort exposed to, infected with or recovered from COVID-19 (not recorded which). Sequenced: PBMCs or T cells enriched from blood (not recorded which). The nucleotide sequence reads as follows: TGTGCCAGCAGTACCCGAGTGGCCGGGGAGCTGTTTTTT. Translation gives CASSTRVAGELFF.